These 5 T cell receptor beta chains came from one sample sequenced in a study of T cell changes during pregnancy in multiple sclerosis (dated by TCRdb to between 2019 and 2020). The library was made by the immunoSEQ multiplex PCR assay. Entries here come from immuneACCESS through TCRdb and include only in-frame sequences with V and J called. Some clones fail to appear in such tables; in the studies checked, an unresolved V gene covers under half of the shortfall, and the cause of the remainder is unknown. Within this sample are 29,000 or so clones, with over 75% of them counted one time only. The ten top clones hold about 6.8% of the sample. Here the sequenced sample was CD8+ T cells from peripheral blood mononuclear cells, taken after pregnancy. Receptor source: a female donor with multiple sclerosis, enrolled in a pregnancy study.

The chain carries TRBV6-1 and TRBJ2-3; no clear D gene. CDR3 length: 14 residues. Trimming stripped 0 bases from V and 6 bases from J, with 10 bases between. Germline CDR1 MNHNS, CDR2 SASEGT. The CDR3 loop reads CASSEAEEPDTQYF. The CDR3 bases are TGTGCCAGCAGTGAAGCAGAGGAGCCCGATACGCAGTATTTT.

The chain recombines TRBV7-2 with TRBJ2-7, with D possibly TRBD2 on 5 matching bases. CDR3 length equals 12 residues. The V end was cut by 5 bases, the J end by 10 bases, with 15 bases between. Germline CDR1 reads SGHTA; CDR2 reads FQGNSA. Here the CDR3 reads CASSPWAAEQYF. The CDR3 DNA is TGTGCCAGCAGCCCTTGGGCAGCGGAACAGTACTTC. The whole variable domain, filled in from reference TRBV7-2 and TRBJ2-7, reads GAGVSQSPSNKVTEKGKDVELRCDPISGHTALYWYRQSLGQGLEFLIYFQGNSAPDKSGLPSDRFSAERTGGSVSTLTIQRTQQEDSAVYLCASSPWAAEQYFGPGTRLTVT.

The rearrangement links TRBV7-9 to TRBJ2-1; tentatively, D is TRBD2 (6 bases). V shed 4 bases and J shed 4 bases, with 23 bases lying between them. CDR3 length: 18 residues. CDR1 and CDR2 (germline): SEHNR, FQNEAQ (reference sequence). The DNA of the CDR3 is TGTGCCAGCAGCTCGTCTTTTTGGGGCGGGAAAGGGTACAATGAGCAGTTCTTC. Translated: CASSSSFWGGKGYNEQFF.

The genes are TRBV11-2 and TRBJ2-7, with TRBD1 matching over 8 bases. CDR3 size: 15 residues. Unmatched junction bases numbered 7, after V lost 3 bases and J lost 3 bases. Germline V CDR1 and CDR2: SGHAT, FQNNGV. The CDR3 DNA reads TGTGCCAGCAGCTTTGACCGGACAGGGTTCTACGAGCAGTACTTC. Amino acid sequence: CASSFDRTGFYEQYF. The variable domain in full, with the rest retrieved from reference TRBV11-2 and TRBJ2-7, is EAGVAQSPRYKIIEKRQSVAFWCNPISGHATLYWYQQILGQGPKLLIQFQNNGVVDDSQLPKDRFSAERLKGVDSTLKIQPAKLEDSAVYLCASSFDRTGFYEQYFGPGTRLTVT.

The gene calls are TRBV13 and TRBJ2-7; D is unclear. Trimming shortened V by 4 bases and J by 6 bases, and 7 bases separated the two germline ends. Germline V CDR1 and CDR2: PRHDT, FYEKMQ (reference sequence). This CDR3 has 11 amino acids. CDR3 DNA sequence: TGTGCCAGCAGCTACTACGGCGAGCAGTACTTC. It encodes CASSYYGEQYF.